The 25 T cell receptor beta chains listed next were all sequenced from one sample in a study of preoperative IRX-2 immunotherapy in early breast cancer. Clones were sequenced by immunoSEQ multiplex PCR, and TCRdb holds only the in-frame ones, with some missing. The repertoire has 90,000 to 100,000 clones, 86% of them found once; the top ten carry roughly 1.9%. Treatment here: preoperative locoregional IRX-2 cytokine immunotherapy. Here the sequenced sample was tumor tissue, taken after IRX-2 immunotherapy. Receptors originate from a human donor with breast cancer.

The genes are TRBV30 and TRBJ1-4; 7 positions match TRBD1. The CDR3 consists of 14 residues. Germline trimming cut 3 bases from V and 7 bases from J; bases unmatched to any gene: 8. Germline CDR1 GTSNPN, CDR2 SVGIG (reference sequence). In DNA, the CDR3 is TGTGCCTGGAGCCCGGACAGGTGGGGTGAAAAACTGTTTTTT. This translates into CAWSPDRWGEKLFF. Complete variable domain (other parts from reference TRBV30 and TRBJ1-4): SQTIHQWPATLVQPVGSPLSLECTVEGTSNPNLYWYRQAAGRGLQLLFYSVGIGQISSEVPQNLSASRPQDRQFILSSKKLLLSDSGFYLCAWSPDRWGEKLFFGSGTQLSVL.

V gene TRBV28 combines with J gene TRBJ1-3; D gene unclear. This CDR3 spans 16 amino acids. Germline CDR1 reads MDHEN; CDR2 reads SYDVKM. V was clipped by 5 bases and J by 0 bases, with 14 bases between them. The CDR3 bases are TGTGCCAGCAGTACGACGGAAATACCCTCTGGAAACACCATATATTTT. This encodes CASSTTEIPSGNTIYF.

V gene TRBV11-3 combines with J gene TRBJ1-2, with D maybe TRBD1 (5 bases). The CDR3 totals 14 residues. In germline, CDR1 is SGHNT, CDR2 YENEEA. V lost 2 bases to trimming and J lost 5 bases, with 12 bases between them. The CDR3 DNA is TGTGCCAGCAGCTTATCAGGGAAGGGATATGGCTACACCTTC. It encodes CASSLSGKGYGYTF. The full variable domain, rest sourced from reference TRBV11-3 and TRBJ1-2, is EAGVVQSPRYKIIEKKQPVAFWCNPISGHNTLYWYLQNLGQGPELLIRYENEEAVDDSQLPKDRFSAERLKGVDSTLKIQPAELGDSAVYLCASSLSGKGYGYTFGSGTRLTVV.

The CDR3, as DNA: TGTGCCAGCAGGACTAAGGCAGGAGGAGTCGAGCAGTACTTC. As protein: CASRTKAGGVEQYF. The V and J genes are TRBV6-8 and TRBJ2-7; TRBD2 is a possible D gene (5 bases). This CDR3 region has 14 residues. V lost 6 bases and J lost 6, with 18 bases in between. From germline, CDR1 is MNHGY and CDR2 SAAAGT.

V gene TRBV25-1 combines with J gene TRBJ2-1, with D hard to call. Looked up from germline, CDR1 is MGHDK and CDR2 is SYGVNS. Trimming took 5 bases from V and 2 from J, leaving 13 bases between them. The length of the CDR3 is 15 residues. In DNA, the CDR3 is TGTGCCAGCAGTCGAGACGTAAGGCCCTACAATGAGCAGTTCTTC. Residues: CASSRDVRPYNEQFF.

The genes are TRBV7-1 and TRBJ1-1; possibly TRBD1 for D (5 bases). TRBV7-1 is identified as an open reading frame with a role that is uncertain. The CDR3 extends over 14 amino acids. V lost 4 bases and J 3 bases, leaving 12 bases between the germline ends. CDR3 DNA sequence: TGTGCCAGCAGCTTACAGGTGTCGGACACTGAAGCTTTCTTT. It translates to CASSLQVSDTEAFF.

The rearrangement uses TRBV25-1 and TRBJ1-2; D call uncertain. The V end was cut by 6 bases, the J end by 11 bases, with 19 bases between. The CDR3 has 13 amino acids. CDR1 and CDR2 (germline): MGHDK, SYGVNS. CDR3 sequence reads: CASSPSGSEAYTF. CDR3 sequence (DNA): TGTGCCAGCAGCCCTAGTGGGTCTGAGGCATACACCTTC.

V usage is TRBV19 and J usage is TRBJ1-1; D not certain. Per the germline V gene, CDR1 is LNHDA and CDR2 is SQIVND (reference sequence). The CDR3 is made up of 13 amino acids. V lost 5 bases, J lost 0 bases, and 7 bases lay in between. The CDR3: CASSVGLNTEAFF. The CDR3 coding sequence is TGTGCCAGTAGTGTGGGCCTGAACACTGAAGCTTTCTTT.

In the case of this clone: The DNA includes a base that is either unread or ambiguous, and X takes the place of its residue. The V call is TRBV18, the J call TRBJ1-1, with TRBD1 matching 8 bases. Germline V gives CDR1 KGHSH, CDR2 LQKENI. The trim removed 2 bases at V and 1 base at J, leaving 6 bases unmatched. CDR3 length equals 16 residues. CDR3 bases: TGTGCCAGCTCACCAAGGGACAGGCRGGAGAACACTGAAGCTTTCTTT. Its translation: CASSPRDRXENTEAFF.

The chain combines TRBV5-1 with TRBJ2-7, with 8 bases matching TRBD1. After removal of 0 bases from V and 0 bases from J, the junction contained 5 bases not matched to a gene. Germline V gene sequence: CDR1 SGHRS, CDR2 YFSETQ. The CDR3 spans 16 residues. This chain's CDR3 is CASSLDGQGGSYEQYF. The CDR3 DNA reads TGCGCCAGCAGCTTGGACGGACAGGGTGGCTCCTACGAGCAGTACTTC.

This chain uses TRBV28 with TRBJ1-2; tentative D call: TRBD1 (6 bases). Germline lookup yields CDR1 MDHEN and CDR2 SYDVKM. CDR3 length equals 18 residues. Between the trimmed V and J ends, which lost 5 bases and 3 bases, there was a span of 25 bases. Here the CDR3 DNA reads TGTGCCAGCAGTCCCCCGGTGGTCCACAGGGTTGATGACTATGGCTACACCTTC. Translation: CASSPPVVHRVDDYGYTF.

The chain is built from TRBV6-8 and TRBJ2-3; the match to TRBD2 covers 7 bases. V shed 8 bases, J shed 3 bases, and the junction held 5 bases outside the gene matches. This CDR3 spans 13 amino acids. In germline, CDR1 is MNHGY, CDR2 SAAAGT. The CDR3 is CASAGVRTDTQYF. CDR3 bases: TGTGCCAGCGCGGGGGTACGGACAGATACGCAGTATTTT.

To note about this clone: The junction departs from the called germline gene at one end, perhaps through a read error. The gene calls are TRBV5-1 and TRBJ1-2, with no clear D. Germline V lookup: CDR1 SGHRS, CDR2 YFSETQ. The CDR3 contains 17 residues. The chain's CDR3 is CASSPLPLARANYGYIF. The DNA for the CDR3 is TGCGCCAGCAGCCCTCTCCCCCTAGCCCGGGCTAACTATGGCTACATCTTC.

CDR3 region: CASTGGQGYEKLFF. The CDR3 region has the DNA TGTGCCAGCACGGGGGGACAGGGGTATGAAAAACTGTTTTTT. The chain links TRBV28 to TRBJ1-4; 10 nucleotides match TRBD1. Losses at the gene ends were 7 bases for V and 6 bases for J; bases not matched to a gene: 5. In germline, CDR1 is MDHEN, CDR2 SYDVKM. The CDR3 is made up of 14 amino acids. Using reference TRBV28 and TRBJ1-4 for the parts outside the CDR3, the full variable domain is DVKVTQSSRYLVKRTGEKVFLECVQDMDHENMFWYRQDPGLGLRLIYFSYDVKMKEKGDIPEGYSVSREKKERFSLILESASTNQTSMYLCASTGGQGYEKLFFGSGTQLSVL.

V is TRBV5-1 and J is TRBJ1-2, with 7 bases aligning to TRBD1. Germline CDR1 and CDR2: SGHRS and YFSETQ. The CDR3 covers 14 residues. Unmatched junction bases numbered 11, after V lost 5 bases and J lost 7 bases. The CDR3 region is CASSFSQGEGGYTF. The CDR3 DNA reads TGCGCCAGCAGTTTCTCGCAGGGGGAGGGTGGCTACACCTTC.

The chain carries TRBV18 and TRBJ2-2; D not resolved. Trimming pared 3 bases from V and 4 bases from J, leaving 9 bases between. This CDR3 has 14 residues. CDR1 KGHSH and CDR2 LQKENI come from the germline V gene. CDR3 bases: TGTGCCAGCTCACCCGGAGAGGTCACCGGGGAGCTGTTTTTT. Translation gives CASSPGEVTGELFF.

This clone has only one observation. The chain combines TRBV1 with TRBJ2-1; the table calls TRBD2, which could not be checked here. TRBV1 is a pseudogene segment. The CDR3 runs 16 residues. The CDR3: CASSQDRGTGYNEQFF. The CDR3 nucleotides read TGCGCCAGCAGCCAAGATAGAGGGACTGGATACAATGAGCAGTTCTTC.

This clone was seen a handful of times. This sequence joins TRBV7-2 and TRBJ2-2; D is tentatively TRBD1 or TRBD2 (6 bases each). The CDR3 contains 17 residues. Germline loops: CDR1 SGHTA, CDR2 FQGNSA. Deletions cut 4 bases from V and 6 bases from J, with 21 bases between. CDR3 DNA: TGTGCCAGCAGCTCGCCAACCCAATCCGGGGGCCCCGGGGAGCTGTTTTTT. As protein: CASSSPTQSGGPGELFF.

J is TRBJ1-3 and V is TRBV19; maybe TRBD1 (6 bases). The CDR3 consists of 14 residues. With 10 bases removed from V and 2 bases from J, the gap between germline ends came to 15 bases. The V gene's germline CDR1 is LNHDA and CDR2 SQIVND (reference sequence). The chain's CDR3 is CATMKQGPGNTIYF. CDR3 nucleotide sequence: TGTGCCACCATGAAACAGGGCCCTGGAAACACCATATATTTT.

The rearrangement links TRBV11-3 to TRBJ1-3; possibly TRBD1 for D (6 bases). The CDR3 is made up of 17 amino acids. Between the trimmed V and J ends, which lost 3 bases and 3 bases, there was a span of 18 bases. Germline CDR1 reads SGHNT; CDR2 reads YENEEA. CDR3 coding DNA: TGTGCCAGCAGCTTGAGGGGGGCCGGGGCAGGTGGAAACACCATATATTTT. It is translated as CASSLRGAGAGGNTIYF. Complete variable domain (other parts from reference TRBV11-3 and TRBJ1-3): EAGVVQSPRYKIIEKKQPVAFWCNPISGHNTLYWYLQNLGQGPELLIRYENEEAVDDSQLPKDRFSAERLKGVDSTLKIQPAELGDSAVYLCASSLRGAGAGGNTIYFGEGSWLTVV.

This rearrangement joins TRBV28 to TRBJ1-2; 9 bases fit TRBD1. Germline-derived CDR1 and CDR2 are MDHEN and SYDVKM. The CDR3 sequence is 15 residues long. V shed 5 bases, J shed 2 bases, and the junction held 6 bases outside the gene matches. The CDR3 region is CASSPGTGSNYGYTF. CDR3 bases: TGTGCCAGCAGTCCAGGGACAGGGAGCAACTATGGCTACACCTTC.

The chain recombines TRBV29-1 with TRBJ1-3, with 7 bases fitting TRBD1. This CDR3 comprises 12 residues. CDR1 and CDR2 (germline): SQVTM, ANQGSEA. The V segment lost 7 bases and the J segment 4 bases; nucleotides outside the gene matches: 4. The DNA of the CDR3 is TGCAGCGCTAGACAGGGCGGAAACACCATATATTTT. Encoded protein: CSARQGGNTIYF.

This clone was seen only a few times. V gene TRBV19 combines with J gene TRBJ1-5; the match to TRBD1 covers 8 bases. Germline loops: CDR1 LNHDA, CDR2 SQIVND (reference sequence). Trimming removed 5 bases from V and 6 bases from J; junction bases left unmatched: 12. CDR3 size: 16 residues. CDR3 residues: CASSEAPGQAFQPQHF. The CDR3 DNA follows: TGTGCCAGTAGTGAAGCTCCGGGACAGGCTTTTCAGCCCCAGCATTTT.

The genes are TRBV30 and TRBJ1-3; tentative D call: TRBD1 (5 bases). Trimming removed 4 bases from V and 4 bases from J, with 14 bases in between. CDR1 and CDR2 (germline): GTSNPN, SVGIG (reference sequence). This CDR3 has 14 residues. The DNA of the CDR3 is TGTGCCTGGACTACGGTCAACAGGGGAAACACCATATATTTT. Protein: CAWTTVNRGNTIYF.

The V call is TRBV7-2, the J call TRBJ1-4, with D possibly matching TRBD1 (6 bases). The CDR3 length is 13 residues. Trimming shortened V by 5 bases and J by 4 bases, and 8 bases separated the two germline ends. Germline values: CDR1 SGHTA, CDR2 FQGNSA. The CDR3 bases are TGTGCCAGCAGCGAGGACAGTAATGAAAAACTGTTTTTT. Translation: CASSEDSNEKLFF.